Reported below is one TCR beta chain. Assay used: immunoSEQ multiplex PCR; TCRdb lists only in-frame clones, some missing. The sample carries under 550,000 clones, approximately 90% recorded once. This record belongs to a study of blood T cell repertoires in COVID-19. Study-level background: Sample material is recorded as cDNA or gDNA derived from T cells, B-cell-depleted T cells, or PBMCs.

Germline-derived CDR1 and CDR2 are SGDLS and YYNGEE. V lost 0 bases and J 5 bases, leaving 11 bases between the germline ends. This CDR3 contains 14 residues. This rearrangement joins TRBV9 to TRBJ1-1; a weak D match, TRBD1 (5 bases). The TCR sequence derives from a young man with COVID-19, enrolled during active disease. Sequencing was performed on peripheral blood. CDR3 bases: TGTGCCAGCAGCGTAGAGGGTCAGGGAACTGAAGCTTTCTTT. This sequence encodes CASSVEGQGTEAFF.